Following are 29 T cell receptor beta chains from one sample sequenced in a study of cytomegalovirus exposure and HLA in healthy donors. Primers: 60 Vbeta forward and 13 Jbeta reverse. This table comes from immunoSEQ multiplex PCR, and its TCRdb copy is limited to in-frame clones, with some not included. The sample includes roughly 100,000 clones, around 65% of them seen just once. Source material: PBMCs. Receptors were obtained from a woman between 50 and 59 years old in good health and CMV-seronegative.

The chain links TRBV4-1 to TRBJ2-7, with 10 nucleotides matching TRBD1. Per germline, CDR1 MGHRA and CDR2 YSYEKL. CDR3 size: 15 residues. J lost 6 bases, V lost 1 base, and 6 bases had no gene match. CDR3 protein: CASSQVRDRGGEQYF. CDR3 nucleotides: TGCGCCAGCAGCCAAGTGAGGGACAGGGGAGGCGAGCAGTACTTC.

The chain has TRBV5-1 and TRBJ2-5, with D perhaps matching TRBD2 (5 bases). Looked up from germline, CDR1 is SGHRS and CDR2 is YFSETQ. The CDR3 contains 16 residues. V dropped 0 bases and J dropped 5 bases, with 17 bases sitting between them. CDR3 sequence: CASSLGVRVGDETQYF. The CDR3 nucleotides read TGCGCCAGCAGCTTGGGGGTGAGGGTAGGAGACGAGACCCAGTACTTC. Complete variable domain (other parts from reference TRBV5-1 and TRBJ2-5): KAGVTQTPRYLIKTRGQQVTLSCSPISGHRSVSWYQQTPGQGLQFLFEYFSETQRNKGNFPGRFSGRQFSNSRSEMNVSTLELGDSALYLCASSLGVRVGDETQYFGPGTRLLVL.

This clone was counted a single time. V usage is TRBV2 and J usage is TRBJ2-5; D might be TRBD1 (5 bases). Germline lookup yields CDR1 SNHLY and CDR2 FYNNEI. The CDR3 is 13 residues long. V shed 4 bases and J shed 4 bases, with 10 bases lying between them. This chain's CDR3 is CASSGLQVETQYF. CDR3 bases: TGTGCCAGCAGTGGTCTACAGGTAGAGACCCAGTACTTC.

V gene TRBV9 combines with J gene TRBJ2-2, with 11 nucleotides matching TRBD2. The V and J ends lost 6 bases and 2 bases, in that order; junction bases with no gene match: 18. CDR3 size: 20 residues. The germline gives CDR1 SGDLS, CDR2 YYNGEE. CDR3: CASNRRPKVGTSGNTGELFF. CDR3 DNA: TGTGCCAGCAACCGGCGGCCGAAGGTTGGGACTAGCGGAAACACCGGGGAGCTGTTTTTT.

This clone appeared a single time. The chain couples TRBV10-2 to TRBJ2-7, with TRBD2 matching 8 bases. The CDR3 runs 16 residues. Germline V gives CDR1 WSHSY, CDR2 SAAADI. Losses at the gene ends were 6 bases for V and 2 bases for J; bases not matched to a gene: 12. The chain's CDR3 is CASRGKVAGLPYEQYF. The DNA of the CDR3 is TGCGCCAGCAGAGGGAAGGTAGCGGGGCTCCCCTACGAGCAGTACTTC.

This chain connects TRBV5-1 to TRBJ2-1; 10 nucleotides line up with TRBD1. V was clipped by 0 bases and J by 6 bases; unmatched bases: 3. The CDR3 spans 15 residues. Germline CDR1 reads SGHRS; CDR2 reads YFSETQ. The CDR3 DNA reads TGCGCCAGCAGCTTGGGGACAGGGGGAAGCAATGAGCAGTTCTTC. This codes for CASSLGTGGSNEQFF.

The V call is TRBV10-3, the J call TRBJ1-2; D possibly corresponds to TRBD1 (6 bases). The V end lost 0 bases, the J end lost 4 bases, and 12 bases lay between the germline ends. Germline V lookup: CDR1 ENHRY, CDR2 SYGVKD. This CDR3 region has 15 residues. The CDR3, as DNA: TGTGCCATCAGTGAGTCGCAGGGGCGCGGCTATGGCTACACCTTC. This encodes CAISESQGRGYGYTF.

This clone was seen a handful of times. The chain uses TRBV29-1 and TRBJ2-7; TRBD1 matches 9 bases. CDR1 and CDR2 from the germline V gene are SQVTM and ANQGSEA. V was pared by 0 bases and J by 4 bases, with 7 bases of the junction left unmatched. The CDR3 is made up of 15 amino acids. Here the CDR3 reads CSVEDRGTGKYEQYF. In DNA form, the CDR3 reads TGCAGCGTTGAAGATCGCGGGACAGGGAAGTACGAGCAGTACTTC.

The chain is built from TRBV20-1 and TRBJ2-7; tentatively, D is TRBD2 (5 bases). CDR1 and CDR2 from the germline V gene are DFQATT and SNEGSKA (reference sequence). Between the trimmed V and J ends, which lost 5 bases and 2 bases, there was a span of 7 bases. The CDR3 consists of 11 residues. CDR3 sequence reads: CSAPGTYEQYF. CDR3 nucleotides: TGCAGTGCTCCGGGAACCTACGAGCAGTACTTC.

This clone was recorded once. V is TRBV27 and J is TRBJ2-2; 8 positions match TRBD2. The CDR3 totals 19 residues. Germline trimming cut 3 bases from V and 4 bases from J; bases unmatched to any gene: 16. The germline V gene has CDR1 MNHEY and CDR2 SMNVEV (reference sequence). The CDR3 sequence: CASSFRGVGRAGITGELFF. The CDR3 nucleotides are TGTGCCAGCAGTTTTAGGGGGGTCGGGAGGGCCGGGATCACCGGGGAGCTGTTTTTT.

CDR3 DNA: TGTGCCTCCAAAGGGCGGGGACAGGGATACACTGAAGCTTTCTTT. Encoded protein: CASKGRGQGYTEAFF. The chain uses TRBV19 and TRBJ1-1; 9 bases agree with TRBD1. After removal of 11 bases from V and 3 bases from J, the junction contained 13 bases not matched to a gene. The germline V gene has CDR1 LNHDA and CDR2 SQIVND (reference sequence). This CDR3 has 15 amino acids. The entire variable domain, with the rest obtained from reference TRBV19 and TRBJ1-1, is as follows: DGGITQSPKYLFRKEGQNVTLSCEQNLNHDAMYWYRQDPGQGLRLIYYSQIVNDFQKGDIAEGYSVSREKKESFPLTVTSAQKNPTAFYLCASKGRGQGYTEAFFGQGTRLTVV.

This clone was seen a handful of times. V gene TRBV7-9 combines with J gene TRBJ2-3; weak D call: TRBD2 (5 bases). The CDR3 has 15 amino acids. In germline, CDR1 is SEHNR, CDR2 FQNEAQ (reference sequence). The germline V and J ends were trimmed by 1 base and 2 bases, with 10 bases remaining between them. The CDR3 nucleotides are TGTGCCAGCAGCTTAGTTCGAGGGAACACAGATACGCAGTATTTT. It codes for CASSLVRGNTDTQYF.

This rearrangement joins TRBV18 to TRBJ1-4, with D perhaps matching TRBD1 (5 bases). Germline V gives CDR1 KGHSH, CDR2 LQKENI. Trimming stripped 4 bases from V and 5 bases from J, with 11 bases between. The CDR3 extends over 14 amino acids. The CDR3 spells CASSRGQWNEKLFF. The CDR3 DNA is TGTGCCAGCTCACGGGGCCAGTGGAATGAAAAACTGTTTTTT.

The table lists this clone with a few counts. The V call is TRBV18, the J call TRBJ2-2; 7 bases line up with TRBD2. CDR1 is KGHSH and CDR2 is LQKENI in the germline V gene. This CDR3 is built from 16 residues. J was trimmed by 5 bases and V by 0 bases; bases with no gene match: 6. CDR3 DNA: TGTGCCAGCTCACCACCTAGCGGGCGAGAGACCGGGGAGCTGTTTTTT. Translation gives CASSPPSGRETGELFF.

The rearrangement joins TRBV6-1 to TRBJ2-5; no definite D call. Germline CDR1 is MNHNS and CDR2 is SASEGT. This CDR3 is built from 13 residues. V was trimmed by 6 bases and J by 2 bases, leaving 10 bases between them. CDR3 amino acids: CASRRSIQETQYF. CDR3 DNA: TGTGCCAGCAGGCGGAGTATTCAAGAGACCCAGTACTTC.

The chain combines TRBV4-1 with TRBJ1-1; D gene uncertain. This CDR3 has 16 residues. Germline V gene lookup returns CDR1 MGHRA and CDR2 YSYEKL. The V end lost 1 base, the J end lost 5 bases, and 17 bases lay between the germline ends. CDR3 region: CASSQVSRDVRTEAFF. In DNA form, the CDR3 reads TGCGCCAGCAGCCAAGTTTCCCGGGATGTTCGGACTGAAGCTTTCTTT.

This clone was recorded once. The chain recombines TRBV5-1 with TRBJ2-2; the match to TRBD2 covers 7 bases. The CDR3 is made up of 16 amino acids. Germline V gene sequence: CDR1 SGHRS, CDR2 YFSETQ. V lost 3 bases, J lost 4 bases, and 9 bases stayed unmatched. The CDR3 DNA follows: TGCGCCAGCAGCTCCGGGGGGACCCAGAGCACCGGGGAGCTGTTTTTT. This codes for CASSSGGTQSTGELFF.

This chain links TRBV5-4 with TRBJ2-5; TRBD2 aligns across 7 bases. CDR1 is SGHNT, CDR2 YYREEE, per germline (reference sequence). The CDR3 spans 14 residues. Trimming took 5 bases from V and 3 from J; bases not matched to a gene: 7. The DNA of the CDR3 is TGTGCCAGCAGACCGGGACTAACCAAAGAGACCCAGTACTTC. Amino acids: CASRPGLTKETQYF.

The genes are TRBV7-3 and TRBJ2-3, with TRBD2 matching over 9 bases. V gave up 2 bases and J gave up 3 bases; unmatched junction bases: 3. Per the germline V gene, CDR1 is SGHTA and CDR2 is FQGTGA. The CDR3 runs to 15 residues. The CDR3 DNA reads TGTGCCAGCAGCTTAGGTACTAGCGGGACAGATACGCAGTATTTT. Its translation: CASSLGTSGTDTQYF.

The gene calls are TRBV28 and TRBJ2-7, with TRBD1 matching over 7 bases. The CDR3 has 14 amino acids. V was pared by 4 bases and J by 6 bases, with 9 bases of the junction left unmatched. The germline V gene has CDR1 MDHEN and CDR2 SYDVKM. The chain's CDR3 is CASSSLTGKREQYF. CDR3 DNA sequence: TGTGCCAGCAGTTCTTTGACAGGGAAGCGCGAGCAGTACTTC.

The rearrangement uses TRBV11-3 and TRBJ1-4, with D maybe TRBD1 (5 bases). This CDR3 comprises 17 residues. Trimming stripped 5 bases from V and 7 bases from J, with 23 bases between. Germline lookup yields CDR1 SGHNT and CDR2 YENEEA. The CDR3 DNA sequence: TGTGCCAGCAGCAATGGGGCAGGTTGGCTCCTTGCTGAAAAACTGTTTTTT. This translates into CASSNGAGWLLAEKLFF.

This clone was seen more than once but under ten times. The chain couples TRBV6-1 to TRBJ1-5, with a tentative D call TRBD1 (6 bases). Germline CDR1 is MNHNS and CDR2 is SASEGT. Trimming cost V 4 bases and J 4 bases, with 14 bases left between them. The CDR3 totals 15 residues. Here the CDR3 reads CASSVEVQGNQPQHF. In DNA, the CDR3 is TGTGCCAGCAGTGTCGAGGTTCAGGGGAATCAGCCCCAGCATTTT.

Here the CDR3 DNA reads TGTGCCAGCAGTGAAGCGTGGGCGGGAGGGTATGCCAAAAACATTCAGTACTTC. The encoded protein is CASSEAWAGGYAKNIQYF. The chain carries TRBV6-1 and TRBJ2-4; TRBD2 agrees at 9 bases. V trimming: 0 bases; J trimming: 1 base; junction bases outside the gene matches: 7. CDR3 size: 18 residues. Germline CDR1 MNHNS, CDR2 SASEGT.

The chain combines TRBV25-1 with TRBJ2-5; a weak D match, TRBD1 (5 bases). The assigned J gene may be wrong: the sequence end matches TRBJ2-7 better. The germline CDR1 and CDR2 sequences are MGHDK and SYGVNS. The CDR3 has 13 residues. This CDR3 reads CASSTPWGHEQYF. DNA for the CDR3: TGTGCCAGCAGTACCCCCTGGGGCCACGAGCAGTACTTC.

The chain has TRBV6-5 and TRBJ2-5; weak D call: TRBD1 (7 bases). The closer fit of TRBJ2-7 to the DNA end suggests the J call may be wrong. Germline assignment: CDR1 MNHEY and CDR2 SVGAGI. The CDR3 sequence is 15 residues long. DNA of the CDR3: TGTGCCAGCAGTTACTCGGCAGGGGGGTCCTACGAGCAGTACTTC. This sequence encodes CASSYSAGGSYEQYF.

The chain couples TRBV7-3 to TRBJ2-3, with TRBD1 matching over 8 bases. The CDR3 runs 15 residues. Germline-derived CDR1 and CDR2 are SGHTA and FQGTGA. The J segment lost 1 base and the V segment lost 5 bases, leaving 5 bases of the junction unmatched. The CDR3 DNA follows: TGTGCCAGCAGCACTGGACAGGGACGCACAGATACGCAGTATTTT. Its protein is CASSTGQGRTDTQYF.

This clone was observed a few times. As DNA, the CDR3 is TGTGCCAGCAGCTTGTGGCGCGGAGATACGCAGTATTTT. This encodes CASSLWRGDTQYF. The chain uses TRBV5-4 and TRBJ2-3; D unclear. The germline CDR1 and CDR2 sequences are SGHNT and YYREEE (reference sequence). The CDR3 runs 13 residues. V gave up 1 base and J gave up 5 bases, with 8 bases separating them.

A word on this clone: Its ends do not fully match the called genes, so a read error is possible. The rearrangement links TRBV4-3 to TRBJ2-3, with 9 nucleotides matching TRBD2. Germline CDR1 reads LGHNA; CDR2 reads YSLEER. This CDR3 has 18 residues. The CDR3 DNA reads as TGCGCCAACAGCCAAGATTATAGGCCTAGCGGGACCACGGATACGCAGTATTTT. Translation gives CANSQDYRPSGTTDTQYF.

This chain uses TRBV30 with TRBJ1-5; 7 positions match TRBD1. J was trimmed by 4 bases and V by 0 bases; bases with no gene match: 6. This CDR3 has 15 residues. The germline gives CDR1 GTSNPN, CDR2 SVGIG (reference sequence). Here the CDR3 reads CAWSVRQGRNQPQHF. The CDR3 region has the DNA TGTGCCTGGAGTGTCCGACAGGGTCGGAATCAGCCCCAGCATTTT.